What follows are 11 T cell receptor beta chains derived from one specimen sequenced in a study of blood T cell repertoires in COVID-19. Clones were sequenced by immunoSEQ multiplex PCR, and TCRdb holds only the in-frame ones, with some missing. The top ten clones hold 4% to 5% of a sample with just over 300,000 clones, around 84% of them seen once. Sequencing input: PBMCs or T cells enriched from blood (not recorded which). All receptors derive from a man aged 25 to 40 who had recovered from COVID-19.

The chain couples TRBV10-2 to TRBJ2-5, with 7 bases that match TRBD2. The length of the CDR3 is 16 residues. Germline CDR1 WSHSY, CDR2 SAAADI. V lost 4 bases to trimming and J lost 3 bases; unmatched junction nucleotides: 11. The CDR3 sequence: CASSAEPWRGKETQYF. CDR3 sequence (DNA): TGCGCCAGCAGTGCGGAGCCTTGGCGGGGGAAAGAGACCCAGTACTTC.

The CDR3 protein is CASRGTSGETQYF. The CDR3 bases are TGTGCCAGCAGAGGGACTAGCGGCGAGACCCAGTACTTC. The chain uses TRBV2 and TRBJ2-5, with 11 bases lining up with TRBD2. The V segment lost 6 bases and the J segment 5 bases; nucleotides outside the gene matches: 2. This CDR3 contains 13 residues. From germline, CDR1 is SNHLY and CDR2 FYNNEI.

The rearrangement uses TRBV10-3 and TRBJ1-3; D is perhaps TRBD1 (5 bases). Germline assignment: CDR1 ENHRY and CDR2 SYGVKD. The CDR3 contains 16 residues. The V end was cut by 2 bases, the J end by 3 bases, with 14 bases between. Written as DNA, the CDR3 is TGTGCCATCAGTGAGGAGACGGGGGAGGGTGGAAACACCATATATTTT. Protein sequence: CAISEETGEGGNTIYF.

The chain combines TRBV28 with TRBJ1-6, with TRBD1 as a possible D gene (5 bases). Trimming left V 7 bases short and J 6 bases short, with 19 bases between. There are 16 residues in the CDR3. Germline V gives CDR1 MDHEN, CDR2 SYDVKM. CDR3 coding DNA: TGTGCCAGCACCTCTAAGGCCCGACAGATTAATTCACCCCTCCACTTT. Translation: CASTSKARQINSPLHF. Filled out from reference TRBV28 and TRBJ1-6, the complete variable domain reads DVKVTQSSRYLVKRTGEKVFLECVQDMDHENMFWYRQDPGLGLRLIYFSYDVKMKEKGDIPEGYSVSREKKERFSLILESASTNQTSMYLCASTSKARQINSPLHFGNGTRLTVT.

The sample holds one count of this clone. The chain recombines TRBV10-2 with TRBJ2-2; weak D call: TRBD2 (6 bases). This CDR3 is 14 amino acids long. The germline gives CDR1 WSHSY, CDR2 SAAADI. V was cut by 6 bases and J by 2 bases, with 10 bases left in between. This CDR3 reads CASSPGLNTGELFF. The CDR3, as DNA: TGCGCCAGCAGCCCGGGACTTAACACCGGGGAGCTGTTTTTT.

In its sample, this clone was seen a few times. The rearrangement uses TRBV2 and TRBJ1-4; a weak D match, TRBD1 (6 bases). The germline gives CDR1 SNHLY, CDR2 FYNNEI. The V and J ends lost 6 bases and 3 bases respectively, with 14 bases between them. The length of the CDR3 is 15 residues. The chain's CDR3 is CASRGNRAANEKLFF. The CDR3 coding sequence is TGTGCCAGCAGGGGGAACAGGGCGGCTAATGAAAAACTGTTTTTT.

The chain carries TRBV11-2 and TRBJ2-5; 7 bases are a match to TRBD1. The CDR3 length is 14 residues. V lost 5 bases and J lost 2; bases outside the gene matches: 5. The germline V gene encodes CDR1 SGHAT and CDR2 FQNNGV. The CDR3 sequence: CASSRGTAQETQYF. Here the CDR3 DNA reads TGTGCCAGCAGCCGTGGGACAGCACAAGAGACCCAGTACTTC.

This sequence joins TRBV28 and TRBJ2-7; D remains unclear. The CDR3 has 14 residues. Looked up from germline, CDR1 is MDHEN and CDR2 is SYDVKM. V lost 8 bases and J lost 3, with 17 bases in between. CDR3 in amino acids: CASLNPRRLYEQYF. CDR3 coding DNA: TGTGCCAGCCTTAACCCACGCAGGCTCTACGAGCAGTACTTC.

The DNA for the CDR3 is TGTGCCAGCAGTTCCGGTTCTTGGACTGAAGCTTTCTTT. Translating gives CASSSGSWTEAFF. The chain combines TRBV27 with TRBJ1-1; D is unclear. The V gene lost 4 bases and the J gene lost 5 bases, with 11 bases spanning the gap. The CDR3 has 13 amino acids. Germline V gene sequence: CDR1 MNHEY, CDR2 SMNVEV (reference sequence).

The chain recombines TRBV6-5 with TRBJ2-7; D gene ambiguous. The CDR3 consists of 14 residues. Trimming left V 5 bases short and J 0 bases short, with 11 bases between. Germline CDR1 MNHEY, CDR2 SVGAGI. CDR3 bases: TGTGCCAGCAGTCCCCGCTTGAGCTCCTACGAGCAGTACTTC. It translates to CASSPRLSSYEQYF.

V usage is TRBV10-2 and J usage is TRBJ1-3, with 9 bases that match TRBD1. This CDR3 region has 15 residues. Per the germline V gene, CDR1 is WSHSY and CDR2 is SAAADI. The V gene end was trimmed by 6 bases and the J gene end by 4 bases; junction bases not matched to a gene: 7. This CDR3 is CASREQGASGNTIYF. DNA for the CDR3: TGCGCCAGCAGGGAACAGGGGGCGAGCGGAAACACCATATATTTT.